The clone carrying this TCR beta chain was seen only a few times. Its specificity is unknown. The V and J ends lost 5 bases and 6 bases, in that order; junction bases with no gene match: 7. This CDR3 comprises 16 residues. The germline V gene encodes CDR1 SEHNR and CDR2 FQNEAQ (reference sequence). MiXCR, applied by TCRdb to the 5' RACE reads, yields one record per CDR3 protein. Among 500,000 to 550,000 distinct CDR3 sequences listed, about 22% were seen once. This specimen belongs to a study of identical twins. All donors were healthy Caucasians. Study-level results: With beta out-of-frame sequences, excess sharing by twins was weaker.

These data are also associated with another study on yellow fever vaccine responses in identical twins. This second report adds: Twins reportedly had a vaccine T cell response that seemed partly convergent, partly personalized.

This chain joins TRBV7-9 and TRBJ2-1; 13 bases are a match to TRBD2. The receptor was derived from a woman aged 18-35 years in good health. Sequenced sample: CD4+ T cells sorted from blood. The CDR3 protein is CASSPPGLAGTNEQFF. The DNA of the CDR3 is TGTGCCAGCAGCCCCCCGGGACTAGCGGGAACCAATGAGCAGTTCTTC. Combining the CDR3 with reference TRBV7-9 and TRBJ2-1 gives the whole variable domain DTGVSQNPRHKITKRGQNVTFRCDPISEHNRLYWYRQTLGQGPEFLTYFQNEAQLEKSRLLSDRFSAERPKGSFSTLEIQRTEQGDSAMYLCASSPPGLAGTNEQFFGPGTRLTVL.